The 5 T cell receptor beta chains below all came from one sample that was sequenced in a study of T cell repertoires in cytomegalovirus infection (dated by TCRdb to the late 2010s). The intended sense of this specimen's treatment or condition label: in vitro stimulation with specific CMV peptide epitopes to enrich CMV-specific T cells. Sequencing was performed on an Illumina HiSeq 1500. Clones were called with MiXCR by TCRdb after fastp trimmed the public reads at Q25, and only in-frame beta chains were retained. One record per CDR3 amino acid sequence lists the most common genes and DNA. The sample records approximately 56,000 distinct CDR3 sequences, around 20% of which are singletons. Roughly 77% of the sample is in the top ten clones. Their target antigens are unknown. The sequenced sample was CD8+ T cells from cultured PBMCs, obtained from culture after CMV antigen stimulation. All receptors derive from a human donor in good health (CMV status not recorded). Some clones in this sample may be carry-over from other donors' samples.

This clonotype was observed a few times. This chain joins TRBV27 and TRBJ2-7, with 7 bases aligning to TRBD1. CDR3 size: 16 residues. V lost 0 bases, J lost 4 bases, and 9 bases stayed unmatched. Germline V gives CDR1 MNHEY, CDR2 SMNVEV (reference sequence). CDR3 nucleotide sequence: TGTGCCAGCAGTTTATCAGAGGGGGCTATCGGGTACGAGCAGTACTTC. It specifies CASSLSEGAIGYEQYF.

V usage is TRBV12-3 or TRBV12-4 and J usage is TRBJ2-5; no clear D. The CDR3 length is 13 residues. Deletions cut 5 bases from V and 9 bases from J, with 16 bases between. This chain's CDR3 is CASSPSALNSQYF. The DNA for the CDR3 is TGTGCCAGCAGTCCCTCTGCCTTGAACTCCCAGTACTTC.

This clonotype occurred a few times. The chain carries TRBV2 and TRBJ1-1; D not certain. Trimming took 8 bases from V and 7 from J, leaving 23 bases between them. Germline CDR1 SNHLY, CDR2 FYNNEI. The CDR3 covers 15 residues. CDR3 residues: CASPGTPQVRGEAFF. The CDR3 region has the DNA TGTGCCAGCCCAGGAACACCCCAGGTTCGTGGTGAAGCTTTCTTT. Filled out from reference TRBV2 and TRBJ1-1, the complete variable domain reads EPEVTQTPSHQVTQMGQEVILRCVPISNHLYFYWYRQILGQKVEFLVSFYNNEISEKSEIFDDQFSVERPDGSNFTLKIRSTKLEDSAMYFCASPGTPQVRGEAFFGQGTRLTVV.

This clonotype has just a few counts. The rearrangement joins TRBV7-9 to TRBJ2-1; TRBD1 or TRBD2 may be the D gene (5 bases each). The CDR3 is made up of 15 amino acids. Trimming shortened V by 3 bases and J by 0 bases, and 9 bases separated the two germline ends. Germline assignment: CDR1 SEHNR and CDR2 FQNEAQ (reference sequence). The CDR3 DNA follows: TGTGCCAGCAGCTTGGGACCTAGCTCCTACAATGAGCAGTTCTTC. It yields the protein CASSLGPSSYNEQFF. Using reference TRBV7-9 and TRBJ2-1 for the parts outside the CDR3, the full variable domain is DTGVSQNPRHKITKRGQNVTFRCDPISEHNRLYWYRQTLGQGPEFLTYFQNEAQLEKSRLLSDRFSAERPKGSFSTLEIQRTEQGDSAMYLCASSLGPSSYNEQFFGPGTRLTVL.

This clonotype was found a few times. The chain has TRBV20-1 and TRBJ1-5, with D possibly TRBD1 on 5 matching bases. V was cut by 6 bases and J by 0 bases, with 12 bases left in between. The CDR3 is made up of 14 amino acids. Germline loops: CDR1 DFQATT, CDR2 SNEGSKA (reference sequence). The CDR3 DNA reads TGCAGTGCCTTTGACAGTAATAGCAATCAGCCCCAGCATTTT. This translates into CSAFDSNSNQPQHF.